The 2 T cell receptor beta chains below were found in one sample sequenced in a study of T-cell memory formation after mild COVID-19. TCRdb analysed the 5' RACE reads with MiXCR anew, one entry per CDR3 protein. Of under 650,000 distinct CDR3 sequences in the sample, under 20% were seen once. What was sequenced was PBMCs or a T cell subset sorted from them (not recorded which). These receptors came from an adult woman who had mild COVID-19 (a few samples of this study predate the infection). Cell type and time point are not known.

The chain recombines TRBV7-9 with TRBJ1-1, with D maybe TRBD1 (6 bases). The CDR3 is 16 amino acids. V gave up 5 bases and J gave up 4 bases, with 20 bases separating them. Germline V CDR1 and CDR2: SEHNR, FQNEAQ (reference sequence). The CDR3: CASSPRGKSLGTEAFF. The CDR3 region has the DNA TGTGCCAGCAGCCCTAGGGGGAAGTCTTTGGGCACTGAAGCTTTCTTT.

In this sample, this clonotype turned up a few times. The rearrangement uses TRBV4-1 and TRBJ2-2, with a tentative D call TRBD2 (5 bases). CDR3 length: 15 residues. The V and J ends lost 1 base and 6 bases respectively, with 12 bases between them. In germline, CDR1 is MGHRA, CDR2 YSYEKL. CDR3 nucleotide sequence: TGCGCCAGCAGCCAAGTAAAAAGGGAGTCCGGGGAGCTGTTTTTT. This translates into CASSQVKRESGELFF.